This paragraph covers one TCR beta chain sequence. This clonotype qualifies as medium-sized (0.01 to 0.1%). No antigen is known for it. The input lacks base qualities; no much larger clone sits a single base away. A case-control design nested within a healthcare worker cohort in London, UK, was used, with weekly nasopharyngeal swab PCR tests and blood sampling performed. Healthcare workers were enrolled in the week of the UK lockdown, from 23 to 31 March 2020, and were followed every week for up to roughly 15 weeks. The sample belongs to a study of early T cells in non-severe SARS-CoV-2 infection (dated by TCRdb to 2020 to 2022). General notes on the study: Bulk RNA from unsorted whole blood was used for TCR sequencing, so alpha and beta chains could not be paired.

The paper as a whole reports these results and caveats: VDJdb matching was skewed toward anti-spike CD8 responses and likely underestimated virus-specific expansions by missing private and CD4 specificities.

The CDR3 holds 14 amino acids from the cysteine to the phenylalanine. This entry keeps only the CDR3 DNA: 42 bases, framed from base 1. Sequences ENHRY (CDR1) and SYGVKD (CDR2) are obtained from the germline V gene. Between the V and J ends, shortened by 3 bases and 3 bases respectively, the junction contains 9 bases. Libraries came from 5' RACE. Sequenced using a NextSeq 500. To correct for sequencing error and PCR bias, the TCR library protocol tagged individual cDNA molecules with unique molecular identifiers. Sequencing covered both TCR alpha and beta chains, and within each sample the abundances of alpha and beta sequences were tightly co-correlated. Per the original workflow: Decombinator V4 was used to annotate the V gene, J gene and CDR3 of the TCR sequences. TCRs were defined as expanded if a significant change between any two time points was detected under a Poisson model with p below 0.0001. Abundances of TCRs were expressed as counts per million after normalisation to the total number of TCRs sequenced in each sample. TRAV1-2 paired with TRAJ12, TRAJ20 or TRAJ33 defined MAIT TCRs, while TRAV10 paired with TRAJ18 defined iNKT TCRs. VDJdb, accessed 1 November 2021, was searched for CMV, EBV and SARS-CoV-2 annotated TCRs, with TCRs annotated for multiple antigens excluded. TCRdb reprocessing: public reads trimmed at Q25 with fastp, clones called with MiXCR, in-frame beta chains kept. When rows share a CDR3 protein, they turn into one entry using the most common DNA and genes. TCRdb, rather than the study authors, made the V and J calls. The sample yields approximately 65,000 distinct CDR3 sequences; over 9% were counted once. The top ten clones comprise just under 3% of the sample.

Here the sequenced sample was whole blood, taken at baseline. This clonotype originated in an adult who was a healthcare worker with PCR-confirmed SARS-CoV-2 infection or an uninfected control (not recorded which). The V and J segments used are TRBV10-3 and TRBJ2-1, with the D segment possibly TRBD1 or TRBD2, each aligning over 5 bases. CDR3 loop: CAISDRDDYNEQFF. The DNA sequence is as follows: TGTGCCATCAGTGACCGGGACGACTACAATGAGCAGTTCTTC.